This TCR beta chain stems from a study of blood T cell repertoires in COVID-19. Whole-study context: The study drew acute and convalescent COVID-19 samples from the United States, Italy and Spain.

Original methodology: Reference gene primers were amplified, and this amplification served to estimate nucleated cell counts. Assay: immunoSEQ multiplex PCR; the TCRdb copy retains only in-frame clones and omits some. Clone size and V and J calls were adopted from that table, with D and trimming inferred from the DNA. Of tens of thousands of clones detected, less than 85% appear once; the ten largest clones hold around 21%. Germline trimming cut 2 bases from V and 6 bases from J; bases unmatched to any gene: 12. Germline CDR1 and CDR2: LNHDA and SQIVND (reference sequence). The CDR3 has 16 residues. The sample consisted of peripheral blood. The chain recombines TRBV19 with TRBJ1-2, with TRBD1 matching 7 bases. The sequence was collected from a woman of 80 years or more with acute or convalescent COVID-19. CDR3 coding DNA: TGTGCCAGTAGTATATCATTCGGACAGGCATGGGATGGCTACACCTTC. Its protein is CASSISFGQAWDGYTF. Combining the CDR3 with reference TRBV19 and TRBJ1-2 gives the whole variable domain DGGITQSPKYLFRKEGQNVTLSCEQNLNHDAMYWYRQDPGQGLRLIYYSQIVNDFQKGDIAEGYSVSREKKESFPLTVTSAQKNPTAFYLCASSISFGQAWDGYTFGSGTRLTVV.